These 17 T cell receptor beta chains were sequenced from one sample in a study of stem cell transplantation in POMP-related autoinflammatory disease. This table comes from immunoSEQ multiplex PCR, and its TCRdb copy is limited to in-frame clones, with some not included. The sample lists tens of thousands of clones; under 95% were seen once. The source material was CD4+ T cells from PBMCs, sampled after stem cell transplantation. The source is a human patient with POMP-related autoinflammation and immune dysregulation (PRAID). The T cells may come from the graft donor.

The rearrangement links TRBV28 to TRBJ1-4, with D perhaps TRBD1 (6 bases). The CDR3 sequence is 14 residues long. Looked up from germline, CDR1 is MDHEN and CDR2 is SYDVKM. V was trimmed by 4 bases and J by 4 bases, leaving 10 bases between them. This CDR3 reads CASSSQGGNEKLFF. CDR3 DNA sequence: TGTGCCAGCAGTTCACAGGGAGGTAATGAAAAACTGTTTTTT.

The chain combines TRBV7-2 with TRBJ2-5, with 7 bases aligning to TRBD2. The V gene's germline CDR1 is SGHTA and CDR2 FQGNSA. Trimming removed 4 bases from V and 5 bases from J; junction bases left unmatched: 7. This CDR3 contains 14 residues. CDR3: CASSWGGSSETQYF. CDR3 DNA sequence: TGTGCCAGCAGCTGGGGCGGGAGTTCGGAGACCCAGTACTTC.

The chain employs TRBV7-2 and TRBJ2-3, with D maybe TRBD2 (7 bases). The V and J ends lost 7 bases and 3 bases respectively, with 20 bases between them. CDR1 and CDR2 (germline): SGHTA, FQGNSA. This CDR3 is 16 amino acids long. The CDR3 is CASTRGGGSRTDTQYF. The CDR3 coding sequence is TGTGCCAGCACCCGCGGGGGCGGGAGTAGGACAGATACGCAGTATTTT.

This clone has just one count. This CDR3 reads CASRWTGGAGLNTEAFF. As DNA, the CDR3 is TGTGCCAGTAGATGGACAGGGGGTGCAGGCCTGAACACTGAAGCTTTCTTT. The J gene is TRBJ1-1, the V gene TRBV19; TRBD1 agrees at 10 bases. There are 17 residues in the CDR3. With V trimmed by 6 bases and J by 0 bases, 10 bases remained unmatched. Germline V gene data show CDR1 as LNHDA and CDR2 as SQIVND (reference sequence).

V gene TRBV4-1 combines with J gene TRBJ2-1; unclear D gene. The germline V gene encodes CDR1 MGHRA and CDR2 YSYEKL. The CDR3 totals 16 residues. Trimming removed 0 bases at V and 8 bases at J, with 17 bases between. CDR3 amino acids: CASSQEPSRNPHEQFF. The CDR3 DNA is TGCGCCAGCAGCCAAGAGCCCAGTAGAAATCCCCATGAGCAGTTCTTC.

The CDR3 nucleotides are TGTGCCAGCAGCCTCCACCGCGGGGCTAGCGGTCTTGGCAACAATGAGCAGTTCTTC. Translated: CASSLHRGASGLGNNEQFF. The chain carries TRBV4-2 and TRBJ2-1; TRBD2 matches 7 bases. Losses at the gene ends were 4 bases for V and 5 bases for J; bases not matched to a gene: 20. In germline, CDR1 is LGHNA, CDR2 YNFKEQ. The CDR3 contains 19 residues.

CDR3 residues: CARGQPHSPLHF. Written as DNA, the CDR3 is TGTGCCAGGGGACAGCCACATTCACCCCTCCACTTT. The chain has TRBV27 and TRBJ1-6, with TRBD1 matching over 7 bases. Losses at the gene ends were 9 bases for V and 8 bases for J; bases not matched to a gene: 4. The CDR3 totals 12 residues. Germline CDR1 reads MNHEY; CDR2 reads SMNVEV (reference sequence).

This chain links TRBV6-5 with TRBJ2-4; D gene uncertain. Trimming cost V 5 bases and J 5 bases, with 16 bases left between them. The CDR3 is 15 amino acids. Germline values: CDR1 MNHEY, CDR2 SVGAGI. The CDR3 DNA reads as TGTGCCAGCAGTAGTTCCGTGGCAGCAGAAAACATTCAGTACTTC. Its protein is CASSSSVAAENIQYF.

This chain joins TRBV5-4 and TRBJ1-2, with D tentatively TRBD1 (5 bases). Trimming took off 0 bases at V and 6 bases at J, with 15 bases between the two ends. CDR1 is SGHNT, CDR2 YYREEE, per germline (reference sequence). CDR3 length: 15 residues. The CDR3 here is CASSLGRQGGNGYTF. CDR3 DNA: TGTGCCAGCAGCTTGGGTCGGCAGGGAGGAAATGGCTACACCTTC.

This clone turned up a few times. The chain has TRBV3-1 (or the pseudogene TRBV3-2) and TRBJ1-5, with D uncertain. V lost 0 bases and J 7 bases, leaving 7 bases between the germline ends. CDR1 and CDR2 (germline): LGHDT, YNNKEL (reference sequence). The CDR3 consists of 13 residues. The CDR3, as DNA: TGTGCCAGCAGCCAAGATGAACAGCAGCCCCAGCATTTT. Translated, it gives CASSQDEQQPQHF.

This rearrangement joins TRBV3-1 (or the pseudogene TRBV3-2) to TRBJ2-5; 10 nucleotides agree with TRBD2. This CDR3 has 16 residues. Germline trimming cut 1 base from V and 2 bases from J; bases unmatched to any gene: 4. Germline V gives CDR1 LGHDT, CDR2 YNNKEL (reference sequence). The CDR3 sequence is CASSQVWTSGQETQYF. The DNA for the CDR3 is TGTGCCAGCAGCCAAGTTTGGACTAGCGGACAAGAGACCCAGTACTTC.

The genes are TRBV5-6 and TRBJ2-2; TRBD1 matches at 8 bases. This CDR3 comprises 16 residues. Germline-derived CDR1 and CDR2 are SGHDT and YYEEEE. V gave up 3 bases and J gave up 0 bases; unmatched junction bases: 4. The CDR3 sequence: CASSSRQGSNTGELFF. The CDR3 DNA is TGTGCCAGCAGCTCACGACAGGGGTCGAACACCGGGGAGCTGTTTTTT.

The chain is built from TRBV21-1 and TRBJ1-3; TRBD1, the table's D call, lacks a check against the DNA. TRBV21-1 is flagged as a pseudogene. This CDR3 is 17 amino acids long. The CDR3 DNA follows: TGTGCCAGCAGCCTTCACGACAGGGTAGAGGTTGGAAACACCATATATTTT. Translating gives CASSLHDRVEVGNTIYF.

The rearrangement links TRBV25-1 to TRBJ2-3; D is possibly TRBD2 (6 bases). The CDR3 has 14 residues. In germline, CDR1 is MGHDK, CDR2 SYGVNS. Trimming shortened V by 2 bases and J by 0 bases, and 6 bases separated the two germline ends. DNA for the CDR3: TGTGCCAGCAGTGAAGGGGGGAGCACAGATACGCAGTATTTT. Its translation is CASSEGGSTDTQYF.

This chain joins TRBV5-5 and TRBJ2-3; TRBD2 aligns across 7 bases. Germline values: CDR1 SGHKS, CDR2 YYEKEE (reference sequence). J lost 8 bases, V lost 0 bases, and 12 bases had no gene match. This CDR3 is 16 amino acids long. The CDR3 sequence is CASSLAASGSMGTQYF. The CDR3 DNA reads TGTGCCAGCAGCTTGGCGGCTAGCGGTAGTATGGGTACGCAGTATTTT.

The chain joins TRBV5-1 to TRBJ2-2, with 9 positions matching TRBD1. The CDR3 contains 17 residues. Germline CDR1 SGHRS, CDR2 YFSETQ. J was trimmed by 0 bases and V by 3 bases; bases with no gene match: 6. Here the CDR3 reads CASSWTGTGTNTGELFF. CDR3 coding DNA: TGCGCCAGCAGCTGGACAGGGACAGGGACGAACACCGGGGAGCTGTTTTTT.

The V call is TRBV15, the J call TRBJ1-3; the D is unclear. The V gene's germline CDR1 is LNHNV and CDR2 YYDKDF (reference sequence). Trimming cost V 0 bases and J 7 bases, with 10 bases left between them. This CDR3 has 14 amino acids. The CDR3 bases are TGTGCCACCAGCAGAGACCCCGCGCGGAACACCATATATTTT. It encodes CATSRDPARNTIYF.